The clone carrying this T cell receptor (beta chain) has more than one count but fewer than ten. The V segment lost 6 bases and the J segment 5 bases; nucleotides outside the gene matches: 10. Germline assignment: CDR1 SGHTA and CDR2 FQGNSA. This CDR3 comprises 15 residues. The protocol was immunoSEQ multiplex PCR, while the TCRdb copy is restricted to in-frame clones and leaves out a portion. The table shows 100,000 or so clones, with about 91% occurring only once. This record comes from a study of T cell changes during pregnancy in multiple sclerosis. The TCR originated in a female donor with multiple sclerosis, enrolled in a pregnancy study. The chain is built from TRBV7-2 and TRBJ1-5, with 7 positions matching TRBD1. The material was peripheral blood, obtained in the second trimester of pregnancy. CDR3 bases: TGTGCCAGCAGTATCGCAGGGGGATCACATCAGCCCCAGCATTTT. This translates into CASSIAGGSHQPQHF.